This T cell receptor beta chain was retrieved from a study of blood T cell repertoires in COVID-19. In the study overall: The samples span acute and convalescent COVID-19 from the United States, Italy and Spain. The cDNA or gDNA used as material had been derived from T cells, B-cell-depleted T cells, or PBMCs.

Trimming shortened V by 8 bases and J by 7 bases, and 12 bases separated the two germline ends. The germline V gene encodes CDR1 MDHEN and CDR2 SYDVKM. CDR3 length: 13 amino acids. As originally analysed: Amplifying reference gene primers gave estimates of nucleated cell counts. Clones were sequenced by immunoSEQ multiplex PCR, and TCRdb holds only the in-frame ones, with some missing. The DNA gave D and trimming, while V, J and clone size come from that table. Of more than 70,000 clones listed, about nine tenths were seen once; the top ten hold approximately 5%. This sequence joins TRBV28 and TRBJ1-6, with TRBD1 as a possible D gene (6 bases). This receptor was identified in a man aged 45-65 years with active or convalescent COVID-19. Sequences were obtained from peripheral blood. The CDR3 here is CASGGLLNSPLHF. In DNA, the CDR3 is TGTGCCAGCGGGGGCCTTCTGAATTCACCCCTCCACTTT.